The 27 T cell receptor beta chains in this list originate from one sample, sequenced in a study of blood T cell repertoires in COVID-19. TCRdb keeps only in-frame clones here, not all; method: immunoSEQ multiplex PCR. Of about 140,000 clones listed, over 70% are singletons. The sequenced material came from peripheral blood. Receptors were obtained from a man aged 45 to 65 who had recovered from COVID-19.

The V gene is TRBV15, the J gene TRBJ1-5; D gene unclear. This CDR3 contains 15 residues. V lost 1 base to trimming and J lost 1 base, with 8 bases between them. Looked up from germline, CDR1 is LNHNV and CDR2 is YYDKDF (reference sequence). Here the CDR3 DNA reads TGTGCCACCAGCAGAGCCACTTTGAGCAATCAGCCCCAGCATTTT. It translates to CATSRATLSNQPQHF.

V is TRBV5-1 and J is TRBJ1-2; 9 bases map to TRBD1. The V gene end was trimmed by 3 bases and the J gene end by 6 bases; junction bases not matched to a gene: 15. Per the germline V gene, CDR1 is SGHRS and CDR2 is YFSETQ. The CDR3 extends over 17 amino acids. The CDR3, as DNA: TGCGCCAGCAGCTACCGAGGGAGCGGGACAGGGACCGATGGCTACACCTTC. Its translation: CASSYRGSGTGTDGYTF.

This chain links TRBV5-5 with TRBJ2-1; 8 bases match TRBD1. This CDR3 region has 15 residues. The ends lost 0 bases at V and 7 bases at J; junction bases unmatched: 6. Germline CDR1 SGHKS, CDR2 YYEKEE (reference sequence). The CDR3 nucleotides read TGTGCCAGCAGCTTGGAACAGGGGGTTTTTAATGAGCAGTTCTTC. It encodes CASSLEQGVFNEQFF.

The chain carries TRBV7-9 and TRBJ1-1; 7 positions match TRBD1. V lost 3 bases to trimming and J lost 0 bases; unmatched junction nucleotides: 4. The germline gives CDR1 SEHNR, CDR2 FQNEAQ (reference sequence). The CDR3 length is 15 residues. Here the CDR3 reads CASSLETGLNTEAFF. In DNA, the CDR3 is TGTGCCAGCAGCTTGGAGACAGGGTTGAACACTGAAGCTTTCTTT.

This sequence joins TRBV11-2 and TRBJ2-5, with TRBD2 matching over 9 bases. The CDR3 has 15 amino acids. CDR1 is SGHAT, CDR2 FQNNGV, per germline. The trim removed 4 bases at V and 2 bases at J, leaving 5 bases unmatched. Here the CDR3 reads CASSSQRGAQETQYF. In DNA, the CDR3 is TGTGCCAGCAGCTCTCAGCGGGGGGCTCAAGAGACCCAGTACTTC.

This clone was observed a few times. This chain links TRBV7-9 with TRBJ1-3; possibly TRBD1 for D (6 bases). V was pared by 5 bases and J by 4 bases, with 15 bases between. CDR3 length: 15 residues. CDR1 is SEHNR, CDR2 FQNEAQ, per germline (reference sequence). CDR3 amino acids: CASSTLGALGNTIYF. CDR3 in DNA: TGTGCCAGCAGCACCTTGGGGGCTTTGGGAAACACCATATATTTT.

The CDR3 region is CAWSVRQTMGNTIYF. The CDR3, as DNA: TGTGCCTGGAGTGTACGGCAGACAATGGGAAACACCATATATTTT. The chain carries TRBV30 and TRBJ1-3; no definite D call. V lost 0 bases and J 4 bases, leaving 13 bases between the germline ends. CDR1 GTSNPN and CDR2 SVGIG come from the germline V gene (reference sequence). The CDR3 is made up of 15 amino acids.

CDR3 nucleotides: TGTGCCAGCAGCTTAGGGGACAGTGATGAAAAACTGTTTTTT. This codes for CASSLGDSDEKLFF. J is TRBJ1-4 and V is TRBV7-9; 7 bases agree with TRBD1. V was pared by 1 base and J by 6 bases, with 2 bases of the junction left unmatched. CDR1 and CDR2 (germline): SEHNR, FQNEAQ (reference sequence). The CDR3 covers 14 residues.

The chain links TRBV27 to TRBJ1-1; 8 bases are a match to TRBD1. J was trimmed by 0 bases and V by 6 bases; bases with no gene match: 3. CDR1 and CDR2 (germline): MNHEY, SMNVEV (reference sequence). The CDR3 has 14 amino acids. Here the CDR3 DNA reads TGTGCCAGCAGACGACAGGGGATGAACACTGAAGCTTTCTTT. This gives the protein CASRRQGMNTEAFF.

The chain links TRBV7-6 to TRBJ2-2, with 8 bases fitting TRBD2. The V segment lost 5 bases and the J segment 6 bases; nucleotides outside the gene matches: 8. This CDR3 comprises 15 residues. Germline CDR1 is SGHVS and CDR2 is FNYEAQ. This CDR3 reads CASSQTRTSPGELFF. The CDR3 DNA sequence: TGTGCCAGCAGCCAAACACGGACTAGCCCCGGGGAGCTGTTTTTT.

This chain connects TRBV5-8 to TRBJ1-5, with 9 bases lining up with TRBD1. V lost 4 bases to trimming and J lost 7 bases; unmatched junction nucleotides: 6. Germline V gene lookup returns CDR1 SGHTS and CDR2 YDEGEE. This CDR3 is built from 14 residues. In nucleotides, the CDR3 is TGTGCCAGCAGCCAGACAGGGGGTGGGCAGCCCCAGCATTTT. This sequence encodes CASSQTGGGQPQHF.

The chain joins TRBV14 to TRBJ2-1; maybe TRBD1 (6 bases). Germline CDR1 and CDR2: SGHDN and FVKESK. The CDR3 contains 12 residues. Trimming removed 4 bases at V and 8 bases at J, with 9 bases between. The CDR3 coding sequence is TGTGCCAGCAGCCCTCAGGGGCATGAGCAGTTCTTC. This codes for CASSPQGHEQFF.

The V and J genes are TRBV6-2 or TRBV6-3 and TRBJ2-7; 13 nucleotides match TRBD2. The V gene's germline CDR1 is MNHEY and CDR2 SVGEGT. With V trimmed by 5 bases and J by 1 base, 8 bases remained unmatched. The CDR3 consists of 17 residues. The CDR3: CASSHSGTSGISYEQYF. DNA for the CDR3: TGTGCCAGCAGTCATTCCGGGACTAGCGGGATTTCCTACGAGCAGTACTTC.

This chain uses TRBV2 with TRBJ2-3; D unresolved. The CDR3 totals 12 residues. Germline V gives CDR1 SNHLY, CDR2 FYNNEI. V was pared by 5 bases and J by 5 bases, with 8 bases between. The CDR3 DNA reads as TGTGCCAGCAGTAACCAGGAAGATACGCAGTATTTT. Its translation: CASSNQEDTQYF.

CDR3 loop: CASSSQPGYEQYF. The CDR3 DNA follows: TGTGCCAGCAGCTCCCAACCAGGGTACGAGCAGTACTTC. This rearrangement joins TRBV11-3 to TRBJ2-7; a possible D gene is TRBD1 (5 bases). This CDR3 has 13 amino acids. V was trimmed by 4 bases and J by 4 bases, leaving 11 bases between them. Germline CDR1 is SGHNT and CDR2 is YENEEA. The whole variable domain, filled in from reference TRBV11-3 and TRBJ2-7, reads EAGVVQSPRYKIIEKKQPVAFWCNPISGHNTLYWYLQNLGQGPELLIRYENEEAVDDSQLPKDRFSAERLKGVDSTLKIQPAELGDSAVYLCASSSQPGYEQYFGPGTRLTVT.

This clone appeared many times. The V and J genes are TRBV5-1 and TRBJ2-7, with 7 bases identical to TRBD1. The J segment lost 5 bases and the V segment lost 4 bases, leaving 9 bases of the junction unmatched. The CDR3 extends over 14 amino acids. The V gene's germline CDR1 is SGHRS and CDR2 YFSETQ. The CDR3 DNA sequence: TGCGCCAGCAGCGTGTTAGAGGGGGCGAACGAGCAGTACTTC. Encoded protein: CASSVLEGANEQYF.

V gene TRBV5-4 combines with J gene TRBJ2-4; D gene ambiguous. CDR1 and CDR2 from the germline V gene are SGHNT and YYREEE (reference sequence). Trimming cost V 0 bases and J 0 bases, with 7 bases left between them. This CDR3 spans 15 amino acids. CDR3 amino acids: CASSLDGLAKNIQYF. Here the CDR3 DNA reads TGTGCCAGCAGCTTGGATGGCCTAGCCAAAAACATTCAGTACTTC.

Notes on this clone: The identical CDR3 is also encoded by other nucleotide sequences in the sample. In nucleotides, the CDR3 is TGTGCCAGTAGTAATCGGGACAGGGGGTACGAGCAGTACTTC. Translated, it gives CASSNRDRGYEQYF. The chain carries TRBV19 and TRBJ2-7; TRBD1 matches 11 bases. The CDR3 contains 14 residues. Germline CDR1 is LNHDA and CDR2 is SQIVND (reference sequence). V lost 4 bases, J lost 4 bases, and 3 bases stayed unmatched.

The chain uses TRBV18 and TRBJ2-3; D is unresolved. Germline CDR1 reads KGHSH; CDR2 reads LQKENI. With 5 bases removed from V and 5 bases from J, the gap between germline ends came to 8 bases. The CDR3 is made up of 12 amino acids. CDR3 nucleotide sequence: TGTGCCAGCTCAATCGATAGAGATACGCAGTATTTT. Its translation is CASSIDRDTQYF.

The V call is TRBV10-3, the J call TRBJ1-1, with 10 bases matching TRBD1. The CDR3 loop spans 16 amino acids. Trimming took 3 bases from V and 4 from J; bases not matched to a gene: 8. The germline V gene encodes CDR1 ENHRY and CDR2 SYGVKD. The CDR3 region has the DNA TGTGCCATCAGTGACCGACAGGGGGCCCGAATCACTGAAGCTTTCTTT. Protein sequence: CAISDRQGARITEAFF.

The chain has TRBV6-5 and TRBJ2-1, with no clear D. The CDR3 is made up of 12 amino acids. Per the germline V gene, CDR1 is MNHEY and CDR2 is SVGAGI. V dropped 6 bases and J dropped 7 bases, with 10 bases sitting between them. The CDR3: CASRNGGNEQFF. The CDR3 nucleotides are TGTGCCAGCAGAAACGGCGGAAATGAGCAGTTCTTC.

V and J are TRBV5-5 and TRBJ1-4, with TRBD1 matching over 9 bases. The germline CDR1 and CDR2 sequences are SGHKS and YYEKEE (reference sequence). The CDR3 covers 14 residues. V was clipped by 3 bases and J by 8 bases; unmatched bases: 5. This chain's CDR3 is CASSWTGDREKLFF. The DNA of the CDR3 is TGTGCCAGCAGCTGGACAGGGGATCGGGAAAAACTGTTTTTT.

The chain has TRBV10-3 and TRBJ2-1, with TRBD2 matching 7 bases. The trim removed 7 bases at V and 2 bases at J, leaving 5 bases unmatched. The CDR3 contains 14 residues. The germline V gene has CDR1 ENHRY and CDR2 SYGVKD. The CDR3 coding sequence is TGTGCCATCAAAAGCGGGGTAACCTACAATGAGCAGTTCTTC. Translated: CAIKSGVTYNEQFF.

V is TRBV4-3 and J is TRBJ1-6; 9 nucleotides line up with TRBD1. The CDR3 runs 14 residues. In germline, CDR1 is LGHNA, CDR2 YSLEER. The junction had 6 bases not matched to a gene; V was cut back by 3 bases and J by 12 bases. The CDR3 is CASSQARTGEPLHF. Written as DNA, the CDR3 is TGCGCCAGCAGCCAGGCCCGGACAGGGGAACCCCTCCACTTT.

The chain links TRBV5-8 to TRBJ1-3; 8 nucleotides agree with TRBD1. CDR1 is SGHTS and CDR2 is YDEGEE in the germline V gene. With V trimmed by 2 bases and J by 2 bases, 12 bases remained unmatched. The CDR3 length is 18 residues. In DNA, the CDR3 is TGTGCCAGCAGCTTATTCGCCGGACAGGGCCTGACTGGAAACACCATATATTTT. Translated, it gives CASSLFAGQGLTGNTIYF.

The chain recombines TRBV6-5 with TRBJ1-6; 10 bases are a match to TRBD1. Germline V gene lookup returns CDR1 MNHEY and CDR2 SVGAGI. The junction had 8 bases not matched to a gene; V was cut back by 6 bases and J by 9 bases. This CDR3 region has 15 residues. CDR3 protein: CASSRTGGVGSPLHF. CDR3 in DNA: TGTGCCAGCAGCCGGACAGGGGGTGTGGGTTCACCCCTCCACTTT.

The V and J genes are TRBV15 and TRBJ2-3, with 9 bases fitting TRBD2. This CDR3 spans 16 amino acids. J was trimmed by 4 bases and V by 0 bases; bases with no gene match: 5. Looked up from germline, CDR1 is LNHNV and CDR2 is YYDKDF (reference sequence). The CDR3 bases are TGTGCCACCAGCAGAGAATCGGGACTAGCTGCAGATACGCAGTATTTT. This sequence encodes CATSRESGLAADTQYF.